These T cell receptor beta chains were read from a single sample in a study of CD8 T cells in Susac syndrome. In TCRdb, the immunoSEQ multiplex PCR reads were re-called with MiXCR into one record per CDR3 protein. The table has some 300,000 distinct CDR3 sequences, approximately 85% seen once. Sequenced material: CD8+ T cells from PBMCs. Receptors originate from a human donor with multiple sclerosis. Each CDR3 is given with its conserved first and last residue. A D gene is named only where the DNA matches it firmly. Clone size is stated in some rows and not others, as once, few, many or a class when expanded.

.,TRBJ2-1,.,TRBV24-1,TGTGCCACTAGCATTCGTTCAGGGGGGTATTACAATGAGCAGTTCTTC,CATSIRSGGYYNEQFF
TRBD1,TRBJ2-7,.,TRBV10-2,TGCGCCAGCAGTGATGACAGGGCCTACGAGCAGTACTTC,CASSDDRAYEQYF
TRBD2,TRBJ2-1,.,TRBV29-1,TGCAGCGTCTTTCGGGGGGAAGTCACCTACAATGAGCAGTTCTTC,CSVFRGEVTYNEQFF
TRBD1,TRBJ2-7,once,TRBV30,TGTGCCTGGAGTGAGCTTATGGGACAGACATTTTACGAGCAGTACTTC,CAWSELMGQTFYEQYF
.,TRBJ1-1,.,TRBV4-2,TGTGCCAGCACCCCTCGAGACGGTTTGAACACTGAAGCTTTCTTT,CASTPRDGLNTEAFF
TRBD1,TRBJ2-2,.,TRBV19,TGTGCCAGTAGCTGGCTGGGACAGTTCTACACCGGGGAGCTGTTTTTT,CASSWLGQFYTGELFF
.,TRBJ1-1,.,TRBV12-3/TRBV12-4,TGTGCCAGCAGTTGGGGCTCCGCCCTTGAAGCTTTCTTT,CASSWGSALEAFF
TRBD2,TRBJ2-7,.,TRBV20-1,TGCAGTGCTAGAGACTTAGCGGGAGTCGTATACGAGCAGTACTTC,CSARDLAGVVYEQYF
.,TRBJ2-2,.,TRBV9,TGTGCCAGCAGCGGCTCCGGGACTCTTAACACCGGGGAGCTGTTTTTT,CASSGSGTLNTGELFF
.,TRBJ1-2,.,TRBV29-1,TGCAGCGTTGATGGGCCCTCTGTTAACTATGGCTACACCTTC,CSVDGPSVNYGYTF
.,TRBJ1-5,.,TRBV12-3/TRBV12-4,TGTGCCAGCAGTCCGCGGGGCGTTTATAGCAATCAGCCCCAGCATTTT,CASSPRGVYSNQPQHF
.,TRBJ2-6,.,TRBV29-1,TGCAGCGTTGAGTCCAGCTCTGGGGCCAACGTCCTGACTTTC,CSVESSSGANVLTF
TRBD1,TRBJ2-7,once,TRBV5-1,TGCGCCAGCGGCCCACTGGACAGGGGATCGTGGGAGCAGTACTTC,CASGPLDRGSWEQYF
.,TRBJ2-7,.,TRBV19,TGTGCCAGTATTAGCAAGGACTACGAGCAGTACTTC,CASISKDYEQYF
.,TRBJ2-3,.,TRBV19,TGTGCCAGTAGTGCAGGGTTTACCTACACAGATACGCAGTATTTT,CASSAGFTYTDTQYF
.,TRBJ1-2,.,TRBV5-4,TGTGCCAGCAGCTTGGAGGGAGATGGCTACACCTTC,CASSLEGDGYTF
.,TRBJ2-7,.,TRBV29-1,TGCAGCGGTATCAGGGCCTACGAGCAGTACTTC,CSGIRAYEQYF
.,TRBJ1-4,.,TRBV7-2,TGTGCCAGCAGCTTCGGCGGTCCTAATGAAAAACTGTTTTTT,CASSFGGPNEKLFF
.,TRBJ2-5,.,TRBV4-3,TGCGCCAGCAGCCAAGAGTTCGGACAGTTCCAAGAGACCCAGTACTTC,CASSQEFGQFQETQYF
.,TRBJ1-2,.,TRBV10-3,TGTGCCATCAGTGAGCCAGGTCTGAACTATGGCTACACCTTC,CAISEPGLNYGYTF
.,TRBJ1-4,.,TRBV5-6,TGTGCCAGCAGCTTGATGCCAGGGGCAAATGAAAAACTGTTTTTT,CASSLMPGANEKLFF
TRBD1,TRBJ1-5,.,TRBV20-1,TGCAGTGCTAGAGATGGAAGCCAGGGGGTGAATCAGCCCCAGCATTTT,CSARDGSQGVNQPQHF
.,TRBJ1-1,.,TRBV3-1,TGTGCCAGCAGCCAAGGGGGGGTGGGACACTCGAACACTGAAGCTTTCTTT,CASSQGGVGHSNTEAFF
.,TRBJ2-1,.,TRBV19,TGTGCCAGTAGCCAGGGAAAAGGAGTAACCTACAATGAGCAGTTCTTC,CASSQGKGVTYNEQFF
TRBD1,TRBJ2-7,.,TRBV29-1,TGCAGCGTTGAATTTAGGGGGACAGGGTCGTACGAGCAGTACTTC,CSVEFRGTGSYEQYF
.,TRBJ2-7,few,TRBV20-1,TGCAGTGCTAGAGCCTACGACGGCTACGAGCAGTACTTC,CSARAYDGYEQYF
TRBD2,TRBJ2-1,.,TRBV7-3,TGTGCCAGCAGCTTATTTAGGCGGGAGAGGTACAATGAGCAGTTCTTC,CASSLFRRERYNEQFF
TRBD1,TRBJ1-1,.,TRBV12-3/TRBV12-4,TGTGCCAGCAGCGGGACAGCCGAGAACACTGAAGCTTTCTTT,CASSGTAENTEAFF
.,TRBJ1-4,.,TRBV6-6,TGTGCCAGCAGTCTCGGGCTCGAAAAACTGTTTTTT,CASSLGLEKLFF
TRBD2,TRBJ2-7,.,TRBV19,TGTGCCAGTAGTATTCTAGCGGGAGAGATCTACGAGCAGTACTTC,CASSILAGEIYEQYF
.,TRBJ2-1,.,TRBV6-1,TGTGCCAGCAGGGAGGGGGACAGCTACAATGAGCAGTTCTTC,CASREGDSYNEQFF
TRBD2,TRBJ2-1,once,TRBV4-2,TGTGCCAGCAGCCAGGTCTTAGCGGGAGGTAACTACAATGAGCAGTTCTTC,CASSQVLAGGNYNEQFF
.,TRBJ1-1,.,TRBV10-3,TGTGCCATCAGTGAGTCCTCACCCACTGAAGCTTTCTTT,CAISESSPTEAFF
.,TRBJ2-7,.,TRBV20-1,TGCAGTGCTAGGGGACCAGGCGGGACAGTGGGTTACGAGCAGTACTTC,CSARGPGGTVGYEQYF
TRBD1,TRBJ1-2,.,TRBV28,TGTGCCAGCAGTCCCCGGACAGGGCTCTTATCGGAGGGCTACACCTTC,CASSPRTGLLSEGYTF
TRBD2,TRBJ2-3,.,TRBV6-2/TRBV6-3,TGTGCCAGCAGTTATGCCAGGGTGACTAGCGGGAGGGCCGGAGGGTTCGGCACAGATACGCAGTATTTT,CASSYARVTSGRAGGFGTDTQYF
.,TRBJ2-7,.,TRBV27,TGTGCCAGCCGAGAGGGCCATCTGTACTTC,CASREGHLYF
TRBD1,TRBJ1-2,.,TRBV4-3,TGCGCCAGCAGCCAAGACGCCAGGGGGAGGTATGGCTACACCTTC,CASSQDARGRYGYTF
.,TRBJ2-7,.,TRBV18,TGTGCCAGCTCACCCGAAGGGGGGTTTTCCTACGAGCAGTACTTC,CASSPEGGFSYEQYF
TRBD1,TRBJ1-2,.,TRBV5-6,TGTGCCAGCAGCCTTGGGACAGGCATCTATGGCTACACCTTC,CASSLGTGIYGYTF
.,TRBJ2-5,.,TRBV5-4,TGTGCCAGCAGCTTAGCAGGGTCGCCGCCTGGAGAGACCCAGTACTTC,CASSLAGSPPGETQYF
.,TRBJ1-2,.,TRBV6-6,TGTGCCAGCAGGCCCTCTGCCAAACTTTGGGACTATGGCTACACCTTC,CASRPSAKLWDYGYTF
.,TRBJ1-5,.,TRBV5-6,TGTGCCAGCAGCCTTAGGGGGGACGGTGGTTCCTATCAGCCCCAGCATTTT,CASSLRGDGGSYQPQHF
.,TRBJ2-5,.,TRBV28,TGTGCCGGCAGTTTCTTTTCCCAAGAGACCCAGTACTTC,CAGSFFSQETQYF
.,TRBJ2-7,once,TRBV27,TGTGCCAGCAGTTTATCGGGACCCCCAAAGTGGGACGAGCAGTACTTC,CASSLSGPPKWDEQYF
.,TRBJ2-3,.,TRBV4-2,TGTGCCAGCAGCCAAGATGGAAGTAGAGGGGGAAATACGCAGTATTTT,CASSQDGSRGGNTQYF
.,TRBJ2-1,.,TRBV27,TGTGCCAGCAGTCCTATTAGCTCCTACAATGAGCAGTTCTTC,CASSPISSYNEQFF
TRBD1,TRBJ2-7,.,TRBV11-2,TGTGCCAGCAGCCCGACAGGGGTCGAGCAGTACTTC,CASSPTGVEQYF
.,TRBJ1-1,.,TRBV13,TGTGCCAGCAGCTTTACCCAGGGAGTGGCTGAAGCTTTCTTT,CASSFTQGVAEAFF
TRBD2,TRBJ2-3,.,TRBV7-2,TGTGCCAGCAGCTCGACTAGCGGATTCACAGATACGCAGTATTTT,CASSSTSGFTDTQYF
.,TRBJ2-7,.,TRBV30,TGTGCCTGGAGAGACCGGACAGTCTACGAGCAGTACTTC,CAWRDRTVYEQYF
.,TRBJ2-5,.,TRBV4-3,TGCGCCAGCAGCCAAGATCTCTGGGACACCGAAGAGACCCAGTACTTC,CASSQDLWDTEETQYF
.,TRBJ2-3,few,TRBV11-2,TGTGCCAGCAGCATAGGCGGGGACCGCACAGATACGCAGTATTTT,CASSIGGDRTDTQYF
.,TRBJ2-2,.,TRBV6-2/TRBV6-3,TGTGCCAGCATTCTAGCGCACAACACCGGGGAGCTGTTTTTT,CASILAHNTGELFF